This T cell receptor beta chain is from a study of response to subunit inactivated influenza vaccine. TCRdb recomputed calls from the RT-PCR reads with MiXCR, one row per CDR3 protein. Here the sample spans 650,000 to 800,000 distinct CDR3 sequences, approximately 17% being singletons. The table lists this clonotype with a few counts. Its target is unknown. Per germline, CDR1 KGHSH and CDR2 LQKENI. This CDR3 has 15 amino acids. The ends lost 3 bases at V and 5 bases at J; junction bases unmatched: 7. Findings and limits, study-wide: The authors proposed limited new T cell recruitment per seasonal influenza vaccination.

The sequence was obtained from a man in his fifties who received an inactivated influenza vaccine. The material was PBMCs from blood, obtained around 5 days after vaccination. The chain is built from TRBV18 and TRBJ2-3; 8 nucleotides align to TRBD1. CDR3 region: CASSPLQGVEDTQYF. As DNA, the CDR3 is TGTGCCAGCTCACCCCTACAGGGGGTGGAAGATACGCAGTATTTT.